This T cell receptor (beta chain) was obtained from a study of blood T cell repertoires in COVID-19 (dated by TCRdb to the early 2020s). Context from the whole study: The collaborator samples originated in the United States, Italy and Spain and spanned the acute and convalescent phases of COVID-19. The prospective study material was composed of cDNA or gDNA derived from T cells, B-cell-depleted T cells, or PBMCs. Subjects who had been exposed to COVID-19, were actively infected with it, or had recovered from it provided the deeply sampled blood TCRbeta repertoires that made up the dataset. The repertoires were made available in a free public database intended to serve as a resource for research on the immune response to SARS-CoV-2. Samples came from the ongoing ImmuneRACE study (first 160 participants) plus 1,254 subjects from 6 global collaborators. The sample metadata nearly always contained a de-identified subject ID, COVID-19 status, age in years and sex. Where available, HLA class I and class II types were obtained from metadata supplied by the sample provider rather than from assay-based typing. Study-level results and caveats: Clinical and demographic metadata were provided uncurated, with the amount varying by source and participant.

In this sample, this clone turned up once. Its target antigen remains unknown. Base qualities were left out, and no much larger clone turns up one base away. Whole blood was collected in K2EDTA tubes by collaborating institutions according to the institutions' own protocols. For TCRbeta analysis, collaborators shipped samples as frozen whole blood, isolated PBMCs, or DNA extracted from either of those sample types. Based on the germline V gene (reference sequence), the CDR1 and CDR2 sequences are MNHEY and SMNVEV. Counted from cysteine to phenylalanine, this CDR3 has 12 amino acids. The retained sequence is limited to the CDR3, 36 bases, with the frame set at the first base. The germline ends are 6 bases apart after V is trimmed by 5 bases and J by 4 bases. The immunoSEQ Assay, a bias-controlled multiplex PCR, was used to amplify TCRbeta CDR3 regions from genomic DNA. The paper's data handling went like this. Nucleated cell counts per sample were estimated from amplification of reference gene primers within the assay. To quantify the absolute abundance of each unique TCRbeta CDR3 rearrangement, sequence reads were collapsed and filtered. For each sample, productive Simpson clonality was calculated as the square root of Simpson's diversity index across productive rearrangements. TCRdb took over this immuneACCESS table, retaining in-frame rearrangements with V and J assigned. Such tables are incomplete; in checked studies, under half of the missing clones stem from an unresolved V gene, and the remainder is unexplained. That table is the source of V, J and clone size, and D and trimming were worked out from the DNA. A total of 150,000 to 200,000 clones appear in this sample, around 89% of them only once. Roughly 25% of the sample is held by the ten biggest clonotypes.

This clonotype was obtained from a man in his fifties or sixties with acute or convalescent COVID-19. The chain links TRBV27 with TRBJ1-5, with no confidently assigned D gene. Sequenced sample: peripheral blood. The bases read TGTGCCAGCAGTGGGAGAAATCAGCCCCAGCATTTT. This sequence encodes CASSGRNQPQHF.